This is a list of T cell receptor beta chains from one sample in a study of shared T cell receptors in the human thymus. Assay: immunoSEQ multiplex PCR; the TCRdb copy retains only in-frame clones and omits some. The table shows 500,000 to 550,000 clones, with 75% to 80% occurring only once. These data also featured in a second study, about human thymus T cells.

Sequenced sample: thymocytes. All receptors derive from a boy in the first two years of life with a congenital heart defect. Each CDR3 is given with its conserved first and last residue. Fields, in order: J gene, clone size, V gene, CDR3 length, D gene, CDR3 protein, CDR3 DNA. The D gene is left open where the match is weak. Clone sizes are given selectively: once, few, many, or a class where the clone is expanded.

TRBJ2-7	NA	TRBV19	15	NA	CASSPRTSRGYEQYF	TGTGCCAGTAGTCCTCGGACTAGTAGGGGGTACGAGCAGTACTTC
TRBJ1-1	NA	TRBV15	13	NA	CATSRIRSTEAFF	TGTGCCACCAGCAGAATCAGGTCCACTGAAGCTTTCTTT
TRBJ2-1	NA	TRBV7-8	16	NA	CASSLAAQSSYNEQFF	TGTGCCAGCAGCTTAGCAGCGCAGAGCTCCTACAATGAGCAGTTCTTC
TRBJ2-5	NA	TRBV27	16	TRBD2	CASSLSAPSGQETQYF	TGTGCCAGCAGTTTATCGGCCCCTAGCGGCCAAGAGACCCAGTACTTC
TRBJ2-1	NA	TRBV28	14	TRBD2	CASSLVSGINEQFF	TGTGCCAGCAGCCTTGTAAGCGGGATCAATGAGCAGTTCTTC
TRBJ1-4	NA	TRBV29-1	12	NA	CSVAGEGEKLFF	TGCAGCGTTGCGGGGGAGGGGGAAAAACTGTTTTTT
TRBJ2-3	NA	TRBV27	18	NA	CASSLSPLERDTVDTQYF	TGTGCCAGCAGTTTATCTCCACTTGAACGGGATACAGTAGATACGCAGTATTTT
TRBJ2-7	NA	TRBV4-1	17	TRBD2	CASSPPALSGRSNEQYF	TGCGCCAGCAGCCCCCCCGCCCTCAGCGGGAGGAGCAACGAGCAGTACTTC
TRBJ2-3	NA	TRBV28	15	NA	CASSCAEAPTDTQYF	TGTGCCAGCAGTTGCGCAGAGGCCCCCACAGATACGCAGTATTTT
TRBJ1-2	NA	TRBV18	14	NA	CASSPPRLEDGYTF	TGTGCCAGCTCACCACCCCGACTAGAGGATGGCTACACCTTC
TRBJ2-1	NA	TRBV5-1	18	TRBD2	CASSPAVSGGNSYNEQFF	TGCGCCAGCAGTCCGGCTGTTAGCGGGGGAAACTCCTACAATGAGCAGTTCTTC
TRBJ2-7	NA	TRBV7-2	17	TRBD2	CASSLGTSGCPSYEQYF	TGTGCCAGCAGCCTCGGGACTAGCGGGTGCCCCTCCTACGAGCAGTACTTC
TRBJ1-6	NA	TRBV7-3	13	TRBD1	CASSLDTGEPLHF	TGTGCCAGCAGCTTAGATACAGGGGAACCCCTCCACTTT
TRBJ2-1	NA	TRBV4-3	14	NA	CASSQIPLHNEQFF	TGCGCCAGCAGCCAAATTCCCCTCCACAATGAGCAGTTCTTC
TRBJ1-3	NA	TRBV25-1	14	NA	CASSERGTAYTIYF	TGTGCCAGCAGTGAGCGGGGCACCGCGTACACCATATATTTT
TRBJ2-1	NA	TRBV6-1	20	TRBD2	CASSEPGLAGRSSSYNEQFF	TGTGCCAGCAGTGAACCGGGACTAGCGGGAAGATCGAGCTCCTACAATGAGCAGTTCTTC
TRBJ2-1	NA	TRBV27	17	NA	CASSPRERSSSYNEQFF	TGTGCCAGCAGCCCCCGGGAGCGGTCAAGCTCCTACAATGAGCAGTTCTTC
TRBJ1-2	NA	TRBV6-6	15	NA	CASTSPGKSNYGYTF	TGTGCCAGCACCAGTCCAGGGAAGTCTAACTATGGCTACACCTTC
TRBJ2-7	once	TRBV5-1	17	TRBD2	CASSWGLAGRAGVEQYF	TGCGCCAGCAGCTGGGGACTAGCGGGCCGAGCGGGGGTAGAGCAGTACTTC
TRBJ2-5	NA	TRBV5-4	14	NA	CASSLVLAEETQYF	TGTGCCAGCAGCTTGGTGTTGGCAGAAGAGACCCAGTACTTC
TRBJ1-2	NA	TRBV6-5	12	NA	CASSYSGDGYTF	TGTGCCAGCAGTTACTCAGGGGATGGCTACACCTTC
TRBJ2-2	NA	TRBV30	17	TRBD2	CAWSTSYPGGHTGGLFF	TGTGCCTGGAGTACATCTTATCCGGGAGGTCACACCGGGGGGCTGTTTTTT
TRBJ2-7	NA	TRBV28	14	NA	CASSPLAFPYEQYF	TGTGCCAGCAGCCCGCTAGCGTTCCCCTACGAGCAGTACTTC
TRBJ2-5	NA	TRBV28	18	NA	CASSYRRGEAWGQETQYF	TGTGCCAGCAGTTACAGGAGGGGTGAGGCCTGGGGACAAGAGACCCAGTACTTC
TRBJ2-7	NA	TRBV29-1	15	NA	CSVESRTGRGSEQYF	TGCAGCGTTGAATCTCGGACAGGGAGGGGATCCGAGCAGTACTTC
TRBJ2-3	NA	TRBV12-5	18	TRBD2	CASGRTSGYPSSTDTQYF	TGTGCTAGTGGACGGACTAGCGGGTACCCTAGTAGCACAGATACGCAGTATTTT
TRBJ2-3	NA	TRBV2	15	TRBD2	CASSGREVPRDTQYF	TGTGCCAGCAGTGGCCGGGAGGTTCCCCGGGATACGCAGTATTTT
TRBJ2-5	NA	TRBV21-1	19	NA	CASSPPLGTSGSLSETQYF	TGTGCCAGCAGCCCGCCCCTCGGGACTAGCGGGAGTCTTAGTGAGACCCAGTACTTC
TRBJ2-1	NA	TRBV5-1	16	NA	CASRLDRPSSYNEQFF	TGCGCCAGCAGGCTGGACAGACCCAGCTCCTACAATGAGCAGTTCTTC
TRBJ2-1	few	TRBV7-9	16	TRBD2	CASSRKTSGVYNEQFF	TGTGCCAGCAGCCGCAAAACTAGCGGGGTCTACAATGAGCAGTTCTTC
TRBJ1-1	NA	TRBV5-4	15	TRBD1	CASSLEDRRNTEAFF	TGTGCCAGCAGCTTGGAGGACAGGCGGAACACTGAAGCTTTCTTT
TRBJ1-5	NA	TRBV9	14	TRBD1	CASSGGQANQPQHF	TGTGCCAGCAGCGGGGGACAGGCCAATCAGCCCCAGCATTTT
TRBJ2-3	NA	TRBV5-6	15	TRBD2	CASSPLAGEGDTQYF	TGTGCCAGCAGCCCACTAGCGGGGGAGGGAGATACGCAGTATTTT
TRBJ2-1	few	TRBV5-1	19	TRBD2	CASSLGSPPSGSSYNEQFF	TGCGCCAGCAGCTTGGGATCCCCCCCGAGCGGGAGCTCCTACAATGAGCAGTTCTTC
TRBJ1-4	NA	TRBV4-3	16	TRBD1	CASSQDKGQGDEKLFF	TGCGCCAGCAGCCAAGATAAGGGACAGGGAGATGAAAAACTGTTTTTT
TRBJ2-7	NA	TRBV5-5	14	TRBD1	CASSPRTGNHEQYF	TGTGCCAGCAGCCCTCGGACAGGGAACCACGAGCAGTACTTC
TRBJ1-3	few	TRBV19	16	NA	CASSIGGRAGRNTIYF	TGTGCCAGTAGTATAGGGGGCAGGGCCGGACGAAACACCATATATTTT
TRBJ2-5	NA	TRBV4-1	15	TRBD2	CASSLTSGRGETQYF	TGCGCCAGCAGCCTCACTAGCGGGAGAGGAGAGACCCAGTACTTC
TRBJ2-1	NA	TRBV19	17	TRBD2	CASSIAPAGEVANEQFF	TGTGCCAGTAGTATTGCCCCCGCGGGGGAGGTTGCCAATGAGCAGTTCTTC